The TCR beta chain under discussion was sequenced for a study of CD8+CD57+ T cells in acquired aplastic anemia. Study in general: The average for DNA from sorted CD4+ and CD8+ cells was roughly 3 ug. Overall study results and limits: The CD8+ Simpson's diversity of patients and controls was not significantly different.

Flow cytometry had shown expanded CD8+CD57+ cells in the patients chosen for sequencing. CDR3 and TCR beta VDJ profiling relied on a genomic DNA template. TCRdb reprocessed the reads with MiXCR, giving one entry per CDR3 protein. The table lists more than 250,000 distinct CDR3 sequences, less than 85% of them singletons. As concerns this clonotype: No antigen is known for it.

Germline CDR1 and CDR2: SGDLS and YYNGEE. Trimming stripped 2 bases from V and 2 bases from J, with 9 bases between. This CDR3 region has 14 residues. The specimen was sorted CD4+, CD8+, or CD8+CD57+ T cells (not recorded which) from PBMCs. The clonotype comes from a human donor with aplastic anemia. This sequence joins TRBV9 and TRBJ2-3, with D possibly matching TRBD2 (6 bases). The CDR3 loop reads CASSVGGFTDTQYF. CDR3 nucleotides: TGTGCCAGCAGCGTGGGGGGATTCACAGATACGCAGTATTTT.